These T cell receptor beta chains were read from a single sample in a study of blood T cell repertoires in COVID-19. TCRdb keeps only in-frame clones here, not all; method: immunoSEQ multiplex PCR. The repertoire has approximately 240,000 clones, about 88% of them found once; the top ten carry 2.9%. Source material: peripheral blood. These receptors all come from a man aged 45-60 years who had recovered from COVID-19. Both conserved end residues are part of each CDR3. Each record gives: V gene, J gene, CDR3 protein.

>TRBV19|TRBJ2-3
CASSGLAATTDTQYF
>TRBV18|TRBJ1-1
CASSPIPGENTEAFF
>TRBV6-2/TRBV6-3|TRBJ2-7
CASSRPGQGSYEQYF
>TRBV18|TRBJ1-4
CASSPWATGNNEKLFF
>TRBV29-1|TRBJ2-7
CSVGKAGGFDEQYF
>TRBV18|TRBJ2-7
CASSLLDRSYEQYF
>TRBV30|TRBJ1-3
CAWSPWTVFSGNTIYF
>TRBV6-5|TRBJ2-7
CASSSTGTGVYEQYF
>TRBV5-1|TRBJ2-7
CASSLDLVSPHEQYF
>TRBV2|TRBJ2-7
CASNPWLARGEQYF
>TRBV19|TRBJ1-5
CASSIGTGGSNQPQHF
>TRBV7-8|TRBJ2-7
CASSLFGGAVHEQYF
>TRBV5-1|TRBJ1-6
CASSLAPTRDNSPLHF
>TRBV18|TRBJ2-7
CASLSDSSYEQYF
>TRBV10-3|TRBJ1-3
CAISRDSLSGNTIYF
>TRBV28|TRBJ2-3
CASSPLRRERHF
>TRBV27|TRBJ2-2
CASSGVTGYTGELFF
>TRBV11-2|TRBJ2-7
CASSLAGGGYEQYF
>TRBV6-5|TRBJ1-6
CASGDTKGSPLHF
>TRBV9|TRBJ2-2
CASSPRIDREGTGELFF
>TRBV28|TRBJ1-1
CASSSGDSLNTEAFF
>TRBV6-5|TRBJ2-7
CASSYSFVREAYEQYF